These T cell receptor beta chains were read from a single sample in a study of cytomegalovirus exposure and HLA in healthy donors. The method was immunoSEQ multiplex PCR; TCRdb's version includes in-frame clones alone and lacks a portion of them. The repertoire holds 150,000 to 200,000 clones, with 80% as singletons. Sequencing was done on a sample of PBMCs. All receptors derive from a man younger than 30 in good health and CMV-seropositive. Each CDR3 is given with its conserved first and last residue. The D gene is left open where the match is weak. The size field is filled for only some rows; it gives once, few, many or a size class.

>TRBV11-3|NA|NA|TRBJ2-1
TGTGCCAGCAGCCGAGACAGAGTTTACTACAATGAGCAGTTCTTC
CASSRDRVYYNEQFF
>TRBV2|TRBD1|NA|TRBJ1-1
TGTGCCAGCATCGATACAGGGGGGGACACTGAAGCTTTCTTT
CASIDTGGDTEAFF
>TRBV7-9|NA|NA|TRBJ1-3
TGTGCCAGCAGCCGCGAGGGGGTAGGGGACACCATATATTTT
CASSREGVGDTIYF
>TRBV5-1|NA|NA|TRBJ1-1
TGCGCCAGCAAGAGGGACACTGAAGCTTTCTTT
CASKRDTEAFF
>TRBV19|NA|NA|TRBJ1-5
TGTGCCAGTAGTATAGTTGCAGGGAGGAGCAATCAGCCCCAGCATTTT
CASSIVAGRSNQPQHF
>TRBV7-9|TRBD1|NA|TRBJ2-7
TGTGCCAGCAGCTCGGGACAGAACTACGAGCAGTACTTC
CASSSGQNYEQYF
>TRBV21-1|NA|NA|TRBJ2-7
TGTGCCGGCCCGGGACAGGGGGCCTACGAGCAGTACTTC
CAGPGQGAYEQYF
>TRBV15|NA|few|TRBJ2-7
TGTGCCACCAGCAGACCCTCAGGGTACGAGCAGTACTTC
CATSRPSGYEQYF
>TRBV27|NA|once|TRBJ2-3
TGTGCCAGCAGTTTCTGGGACAACACAGATACGCAGTATTTT
CASSFWDNTDTQYF
>TRBV2|NA|NA|TRBJ2-7
TGTGCTAGCATGGAGAGGGCCCACGAGCAGTACTTC
CASMERAHEQYF
>TRBV27|NA|few|TRBJ1-5
TGTGCCAGCAGTTTAAGGGCAGGGCACCATCAGCCCCAGCATTTT
CASSLRAGHHQPQHF
>TRBV12-5|TRBD1|NA|TRBJ2-2
TGTGCTAGTGGGGACAGGTTATTAAAGATGGGGCCCGGGGAGCTGTTTTTT
CASGDRLLKMGPGELFF
>TRBV4-2|TRBD2|NA|TRBJ2-7
TGTGCCAGCAGCCAAGATCATAGCGGGAGTTACGAGCAGTACTTC
CASSQDHSGSYEQYF
>TRBV11-2|TRBD1|NA|TRBJ1-1
TGTGCCAGCAGCTTAGAACAGGGGTTGGTCACTGAAGCTTTCTTT
CASSLEQGLVTEAFF
>TRBV5-1|TRBD1|NA|TRBJ1-1
TGCGCCAGCAGACGTGGACAGGGAATAGGGATGAACACTGAAGCTTTCTTT
CASRRGQGIGMNTEAFF
>TRBV29-1|TRBD1|NA|TRBJ2-5
TGCAGCGCGAAGACAGGGGGGAGGGAGACCCAGTACTTC
CSAKTGGRETQYF
>TRBV5-1|NA|NA|TRBJ1-2
TGCGCCAGCAGCCGCGGAGACGGCCTGCTGGGCTATGGCTACACCTTC
CASSRGDGLLGYGYTF
>TRBV29-1|TRBD2|NA|TRBJ2-3
TGCAGCGTTGTGGGTGTAGCGGGGGGATCCGATAGCACAGATACGCAGTATTTT
CSVVGVAGGSDSTDTQYF